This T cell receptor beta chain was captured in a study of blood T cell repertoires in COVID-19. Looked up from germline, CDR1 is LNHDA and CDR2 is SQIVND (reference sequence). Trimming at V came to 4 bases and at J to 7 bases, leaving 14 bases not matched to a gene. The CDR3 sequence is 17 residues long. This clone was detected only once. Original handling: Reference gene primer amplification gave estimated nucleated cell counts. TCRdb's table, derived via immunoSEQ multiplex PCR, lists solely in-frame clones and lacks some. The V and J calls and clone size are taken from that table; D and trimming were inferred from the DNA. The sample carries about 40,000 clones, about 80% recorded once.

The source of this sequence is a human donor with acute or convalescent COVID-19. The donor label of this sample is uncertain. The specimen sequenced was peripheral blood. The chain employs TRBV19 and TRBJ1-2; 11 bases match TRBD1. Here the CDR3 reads CASSKTSPRTGGTGYTF. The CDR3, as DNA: TGTGCCAGTAGTAAGACGTCACCCCGGACAGGGGGCACTGGCTACACCTTC.